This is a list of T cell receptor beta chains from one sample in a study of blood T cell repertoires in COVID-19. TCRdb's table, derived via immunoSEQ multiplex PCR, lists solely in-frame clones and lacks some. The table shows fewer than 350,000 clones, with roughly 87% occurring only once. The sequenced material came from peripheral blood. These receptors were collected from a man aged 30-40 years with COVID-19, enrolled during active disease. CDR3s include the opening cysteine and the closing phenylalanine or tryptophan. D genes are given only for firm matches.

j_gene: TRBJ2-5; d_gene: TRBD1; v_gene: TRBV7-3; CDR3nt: TGTGCCAGCAGCTTAACGTCCCGCAGGGGGGAGACCCAGTACTTC; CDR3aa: CASSLTSRRGETQYF
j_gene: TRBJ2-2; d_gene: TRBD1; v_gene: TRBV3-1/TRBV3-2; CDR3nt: TGTGCCAGCAGCCAAGACTCCCCGGACAGGGGTTTGGGGGAGCTGTTTTTT; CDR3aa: CASSQDSPDRGLGELFF
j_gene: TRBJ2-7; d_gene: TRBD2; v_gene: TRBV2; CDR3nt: TGTGCCAGCAGTAAGGCTAGCGGGAGCCCGCCGATCGGCGAGCAGTACTTC; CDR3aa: CASSKASGSPPIGEQYF
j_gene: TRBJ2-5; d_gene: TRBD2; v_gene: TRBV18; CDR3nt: TGTGCCAGCTCACCAAGATCAGCGGGGGGCCAAGAGACCCAGTACTTC; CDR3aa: CASSPRSAGGQETQYF
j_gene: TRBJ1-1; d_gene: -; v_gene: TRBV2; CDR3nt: TGTGCCAGCAGTGAGTGGGGCACGGACACTGAAGCTTTCTTT; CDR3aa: CASSEWGTDTEAFF
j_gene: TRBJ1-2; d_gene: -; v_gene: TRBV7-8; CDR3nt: TGTGCCAGCACCCACTACAGGGAATCCTATGGCTACACCTTC; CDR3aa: CASTHYRESYGYTF
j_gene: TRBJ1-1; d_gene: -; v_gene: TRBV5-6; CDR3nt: TGTGCCAGCAGCTTGAGCAGTAGCAATGAAGCTTTCTTT; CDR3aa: CASSLSSSNEAFF
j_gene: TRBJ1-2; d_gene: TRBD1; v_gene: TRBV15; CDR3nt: TGTGCCACCAGCAGAAGACAGGGACCCTATGGCTACACCTTC; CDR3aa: CATSRRQGPYGYTF
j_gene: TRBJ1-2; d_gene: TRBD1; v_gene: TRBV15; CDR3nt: TGTGCCACCAGCAGAGATCGGGCAGGGGGAAATGGCTACACCTTC; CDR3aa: CATSRDRAGGNGYTF
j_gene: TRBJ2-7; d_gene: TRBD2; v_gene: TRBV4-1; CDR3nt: TGCGCCAGCAGCCAACCGCTAGCGGGTATAGCCTACGAGCAGTACTTC; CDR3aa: CASSQPLAGIAYEQYF